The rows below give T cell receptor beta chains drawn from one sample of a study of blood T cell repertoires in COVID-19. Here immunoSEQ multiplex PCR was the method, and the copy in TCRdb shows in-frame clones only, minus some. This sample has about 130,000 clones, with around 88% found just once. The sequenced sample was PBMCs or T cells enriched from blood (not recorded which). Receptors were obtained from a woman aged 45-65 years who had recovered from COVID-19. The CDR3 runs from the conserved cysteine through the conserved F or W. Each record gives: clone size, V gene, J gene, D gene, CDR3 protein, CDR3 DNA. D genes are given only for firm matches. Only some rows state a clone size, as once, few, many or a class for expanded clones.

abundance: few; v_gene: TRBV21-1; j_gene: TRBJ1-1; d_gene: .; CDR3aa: CASSKGGRANTEAFF; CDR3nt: TGTGCCAGCAGCAAAGGGGGCAGGGCGAACACTGAAGCTTTCTTT
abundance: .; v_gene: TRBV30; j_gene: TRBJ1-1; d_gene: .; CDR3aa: CAWSPARVRNTEAFF; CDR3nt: TGTGCCTGGAGCCCAGCCAGGGTCAGGAACACTGAAGCTTTCTTT
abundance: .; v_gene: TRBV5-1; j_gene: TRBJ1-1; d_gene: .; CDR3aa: CATTAGTNAEAFF; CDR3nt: TGCGCCACCACAGCGGGTACAAACGCTGAAGCTTTCTTT
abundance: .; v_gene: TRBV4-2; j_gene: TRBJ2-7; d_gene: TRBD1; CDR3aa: CASSPRGQPYEQYF; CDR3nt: TGTGCCAGCAGTCCTCGGGGACAGCCCTACGAGCAGTACTTC
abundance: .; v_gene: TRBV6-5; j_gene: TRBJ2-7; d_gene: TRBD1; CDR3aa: CATRGRSYEQYF; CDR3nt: TGTGCCACCAGGGGGAGATCCTACGAGCAGTACTTC
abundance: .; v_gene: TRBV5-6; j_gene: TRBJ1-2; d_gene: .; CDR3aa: CASSVDRGPYTF; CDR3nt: TGTGCCAGCAGCGTTGATCGAGGGCCCTACACCTTC
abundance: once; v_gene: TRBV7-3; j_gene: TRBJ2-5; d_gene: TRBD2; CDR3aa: CASSPRGLGFPHPKNETQYF; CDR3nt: TGTGCCAGCAGCCCCCGGGGACTAGGCTTCCCACACCCTAAGAACGAGACCCAGTACTTC
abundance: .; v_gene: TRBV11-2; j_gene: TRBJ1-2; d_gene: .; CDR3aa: CASSSQGFGYTF; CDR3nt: TGTGCCAGCAGCTCACAGGGATTTGGCTACACCTTC
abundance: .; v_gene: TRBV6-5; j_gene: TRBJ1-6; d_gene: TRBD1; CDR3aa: CASSNPQGNSPLHF; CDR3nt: TGTGCCAGCAGTAATCCACAGGGGAATTCACCCCTCCACTTT
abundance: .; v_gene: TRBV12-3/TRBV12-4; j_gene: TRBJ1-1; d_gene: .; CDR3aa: CASSVTGLVAFF; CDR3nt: TGTGCCAGCAGCGTTACGGGGTTAGTAGCTTTCTTT